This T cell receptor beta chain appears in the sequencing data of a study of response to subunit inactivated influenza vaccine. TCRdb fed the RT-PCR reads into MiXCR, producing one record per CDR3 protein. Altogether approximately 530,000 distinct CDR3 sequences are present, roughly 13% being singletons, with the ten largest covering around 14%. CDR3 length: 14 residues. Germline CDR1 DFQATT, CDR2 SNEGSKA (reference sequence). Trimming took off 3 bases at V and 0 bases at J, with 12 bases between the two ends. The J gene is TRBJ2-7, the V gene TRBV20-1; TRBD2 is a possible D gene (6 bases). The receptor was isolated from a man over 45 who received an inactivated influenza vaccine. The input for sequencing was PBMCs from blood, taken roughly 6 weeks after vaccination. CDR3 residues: CSAREGGSSYEQYF. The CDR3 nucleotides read TGCAGTGCTAGGGAGGGAGGAAGCTCCTACGAGCAGTACTTC.